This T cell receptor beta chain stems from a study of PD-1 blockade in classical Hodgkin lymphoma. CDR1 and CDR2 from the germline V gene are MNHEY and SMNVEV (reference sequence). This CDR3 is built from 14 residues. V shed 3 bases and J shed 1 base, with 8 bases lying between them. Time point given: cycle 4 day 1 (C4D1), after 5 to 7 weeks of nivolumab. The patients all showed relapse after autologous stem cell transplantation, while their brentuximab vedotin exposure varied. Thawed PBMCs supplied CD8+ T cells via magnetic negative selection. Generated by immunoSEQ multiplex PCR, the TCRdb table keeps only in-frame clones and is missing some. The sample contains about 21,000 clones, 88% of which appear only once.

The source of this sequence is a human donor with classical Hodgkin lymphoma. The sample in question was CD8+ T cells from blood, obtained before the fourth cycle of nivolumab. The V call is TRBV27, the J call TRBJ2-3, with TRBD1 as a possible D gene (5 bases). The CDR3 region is CASSLARGTDTQYF. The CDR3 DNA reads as TGTGCCAGCAGTTTGGCCAGGGGCACAGATACGCAGTATTTT.